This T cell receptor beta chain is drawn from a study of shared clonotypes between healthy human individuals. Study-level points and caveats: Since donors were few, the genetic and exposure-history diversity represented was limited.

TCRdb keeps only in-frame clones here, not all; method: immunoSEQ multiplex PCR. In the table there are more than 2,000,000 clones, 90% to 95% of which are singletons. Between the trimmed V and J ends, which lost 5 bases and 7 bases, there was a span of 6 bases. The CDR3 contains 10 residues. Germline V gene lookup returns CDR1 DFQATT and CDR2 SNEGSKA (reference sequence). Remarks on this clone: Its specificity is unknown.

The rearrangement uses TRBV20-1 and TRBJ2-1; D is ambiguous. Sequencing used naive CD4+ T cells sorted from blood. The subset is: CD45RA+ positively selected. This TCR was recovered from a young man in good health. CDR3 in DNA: TGCAGTGCTCAACGGAATGAGCAGTTCTTC. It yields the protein CSAQRNEQFF.